A selection of T cell receptor beta chains follows, all from one sample in a study of T-cell reconstitution after alpha-beta-depleted transplantation in children. TCRdb re-called the PCR reads through MiXCR, storing one row per CDR3 protein. The sample has about 500,000 distinct CDR3 sequences, about 31% seen once. Sequencing was performed on PBMCs from the stem cell graft donor, taken from the stem cell graft. The source of these receptors is a human donor who donated a stem cell graft to a child with aplastic anemia. Each CDR3 is given with its conserved first and last residue. The D gene is left open where the match is weak. Some rows mark clone size as missing; the rest say once, few, many or name a class of expanded clone.

TGTGCCAGCAGTTCCATCACAGATACGCAGTATTTT	CASSSITDTQYF	TRBV28	TRBJ2-3	-	few	12
TGTGCCAGCAGTTTAGGGGGGACCCCAGAGACCCAGTACTTC	CASSLGGTPETQYF	TRBV12-3/TRBV12-4	TRBJ2-5	-	few	14
TGCGCCAGCAGCTTGGGCCAGGCCCAGGGCACTGAAGCTTTCTTT	CASSLGQAQGTEAFF	TRBV5-1	TRBJ1-1	-	-	15
TGCGCCAGCAGCCCTACAGGGGGCTGGCAGCCCCAGCATTTT	CASSPTGGWQPQHF	TRBV5-1	TRBJ1-5	TRBD1	-	14
TGTGCCAGCAGCCCCATCGGGACAGGGGGATGGAATGAGCAGTTCTTC	CASSPIGTGGWNEQFF	TRBV6-2/TRBV6-3	TRBJ2-1	TRBD1	few	16
TGCGCCAGCAGCGGAAGTACAGGGTGGGAGACCCAGTACTTC	CASSGSTGWETQYF	TRBV5-1	TRBJ2-5	-	-	14
TGTGCCAGCAGCTTTTCGGGAGGGCCAGCAGATACGCAGTATTTT	CASSFSGGPADTQYF	TRBV11-2	TRBJ2-3	TRBD2	-	15
TGTGCCAGCAGTTACTCGCAAAGCGGTTCCCACAATGAGCAGTTCTTC	CASSYSQSGSHNEQFF	TRBV6-5	TRBJ2-1	-	-	16
TGTGCCAGCAGCTTAGGGACAGGGGGCCGGGAGCTGTTTTTT	CASSLGTGGRELFF	TRBV11-2	TRBJ2-2	TRBD1	-	14
TGTGCCAGCAGCTTGATACGGCCAGGGAGGACCGGGGAGCTGTTTTTT	CASSLIRPGRTGELFF	TRBV5-6	TRBJ2-2	-	-	16
TGTGCCAGCAGCCCTACGGACAGGGCGAACACTGAAGCTTTCTTT	CASSPTDRANTEAFF	TRBV7-9	TRBJ1-1	TRBD1	-	15
TGTGCCAGCAAAGAGTATAGCAATCAGCCCCAGCATTTT	CASKEYSNQPQHF	TRBV28	TRBJ1-5	-	once	13
TGTGCCAGCAGTTACGCGGGAGACCCGGCGGGCGCAGATACGCAGTATTTT	CASSYAGDPAGADTQYF	TRBV6-5	TRBJ2-3	TRBD2	-	17
TGTGCCAGCAGCGAGACTAGCGCGACCCAAGAGACCCAGTACTTC	CASSETSATQETQYF	TRBV5-5	TRBJ2-5	TRBD2	-	15
TGTGCCAGCAGCCAAGATGGGGCTAGCGACCGTCCCGAGCAGTACTTC	CASSQDGASDRPEQYF	TRBV3-1	TRBJ2-7	-	once	16
TGCAGCGTTTACGCCTTGGGACAGCCGTCCTACGAGCAGTACTTC	CSVYALGQPSYEQYF	TRBV29-1	TRBJ2-7	TRBD1	few	15
TGCGCCAGCAGCCGGACTAGCGCGATGAGCTCCTACAATGAGCAGTTCTTC	CASSRTSAMSSYNEQFF	TRBV5-1	TRBJ2-1	TRBD2	-	17
TGTGCCAGCAGCGCAGCTAGCGGGAAAACAGATACGCAGTATTTT	CASSAASGKTDTQYF	TRBV9	TRBJ2-3	TRBD2	-	15
TGTGCCAGCAGTTACTCATCCGGAGGGGGCGGGCGAGCTTTCTTT	CASSYSSGGGGRAFF	TRBV6-5	TRBJ1-1	TRBD1	-	15
TGTGCCACCCGAACAGGGGGAAGCTCTGGGGCCAACGTCCTGACTTTC	CATRTGGSSGANVLTF	TRBV2	TRBJ2-6	TRBD1	few	16
TGCAGCGCTACGGGACTAGCGGGAATTTTCAATGAGCAGTTCTTC	CSATGLAGIFNEQFF	TRBV29-1	TRBJ2-1	TRBD2	-	15
TGTGCCAGCTCACCACCGGACAGATTGGGGACTGAAGCTTTCTTT	CASSPPDRLGTEAFF	TRBV18	TRBJ1-1	-	few	15
TGTGCCAGCAGTTACTCGATCTTTGATTCTGGAAACACCATATATTTT	CASSYSIFDSGNTIYF	TRBV6-5	TRBJ1-3	-	-	16
TGTGCCAGCAGCGTAAGTCCTGCCAGGAACACTGAAGCTTTCTTT	CASSVSPARNTEAFF	TRBV9	TRBJ1-1	-	-	15